This is a list of T cell receptor beta chains from one sample in a study of T cell responses to AZD1222 COVID-19 vaccine. Profiled with immunoSEQ multiplex PCR; TCRdb holds only in-frame clones, not every one. The table shows roughly 80,000 clones, with around 90% occurring only once. The sequencing here drew on peripheral blood, taken 28 days after the second AZD1222 dose. The source of these receptors is an adult who received the AZD1222 COVID-19 vaccine. Both conserved end residues are part of each CDR3. The D gene is left open where the match is weak. Some rows have no size entry. The others give once, few or many, or a class for an expanded clone.

clone_size: once; d_call: .; j_call: TRBJ2-1; v_call: TRBV19; cdr3_nt: TGTGCCAGCCAAGACAGGAACCCAAATGAGCAGTTCTTC; cdr3_aa: CASQDRNPNEQFF
clone_size: .; d_call: TRBD1; j_call: TRBJ1-5; v_call: TRBV28; cdr3_nt: TGTGCCAGCAGGCTAGGGACAGGGGCGGAAAATCAGCCCCAGCATTTT; cdr3_aa: CASRLGTGAENQPQHF
clone_size: .; d_call: .; j_call: TRBJ2-1; v_call: TRBV7-3; cdr3_nt: TGTGCCAGCAGCTTATGGAGCAGGGGGCTAGGGACTACCGTCTACAATGAGCAGTTCTTC; cdr3_aa: CASSLWSRGLGTTVYNEQFF
clone_size: .; d_call: TRBD2; j_call: TRBJ2-4; v_call: TRBV5-1; cdr3_nt: TGCGCCAGCAGCCGTAGCGGGAGGGGATACATTCAGTACTTC; cdr3_aa: CASSRSGRGYIQYF
clone_size: .; d_call: .; j_call: TRBJ1-2; v_call: TRBV7-9; cdr3_nt: TGTGCCAGCAGCTTAAAGGAGTTGACTTCGAATAACTATGGCTACACCTTC; cdr3_aa: CASSLKELTSNNYGYTF
clone_size: .; d_call: .; j_call: TRBJ2-7; v_call: TRBV29-1; cdr3_nt: TGCAGCGTTGAAACAGGGCGATACGAGCAGTACTTC; cdr3_aa: CSVETGRYEQYF
clone_size: .; d_call: .; j_call: TRBJ1-5; v_call: TRBV10-3; cdr3_nt: TGTGCCATCAGTGAGTCCCTCAATCAGCCCCAGCATTTT; cdr3_aa: CAISESLNQPQHF
clone_size: .; d_call: .; j_call: TRBJ2-5; v_call: TRBV7-9; cdr3_nt: TGTGCCAGCAATCTAAGGGGGTCGTCCGAGACCCAGTACTTC; cdr3_aa: CASNLRGSSETQYF
clone_size: .; d_call: .; j_call: TRBJ2-7; v_call: TRBV14; cdr3_nt: TGTGCCAGCAGCCCCTCAGAGGGAAGGGGGGGTTCCTACGAGCAGTACTTC; cdr3_aa: CASSPSEGRGGSYEQYF
clone_size: .; d_call: TRBD1; j_call: TRBJ2-4; v_call: TRBV5-1; cdr3_nt: TGCGCCAGCAGCCTCACGGCCGGGACAGGGCTTCTAGCCAAAAACATTCAGTACTTC; cdr3_aa: CASSLTAGTGLLAKNIQYF
clone_size: .; d_call: TRBD1; j_call: TRBJ1-5; v_call: TRBV7-2; cdr3_nt: TGTGCCAGCAGCTTAACACAGGGGAGCAATCAGCCCCAGCATTTT; cdr3_aa: CASSLTQGSNQPQHF
clone_size: .; d_call: .; j_call: TRBJ2-7; v_call: TRBV21-1; cdr3_nt: TGTGCCAGCAGCAAAAAAAAGCGGACTAGCGGGGGCTACGAGCAGTACTTC; cdr3_aa: CASSKKKRTSGGYEQYF
clone_size: .; d_call: .; j_call: TRBJ1-6; v_call: TRBV7-9; cdr3_nt: TGTGCCAGCACCCTCTCACAGGGTGGCAATTCACCCCTCCACTTT; cdr3_aa: CASTLSQGGNSPLHF
clone_size: .; d_call: .; j_call: TRBJ2-2; v_call: TRBV7-2; cdr3_nt: TGTGCCAGCAGCCCCCAAAGGCTCACCGGGGAGCTGTTTTTT; cdr3_aa: CASSPQRLTGELFF
clone_size: few; d_call: .; j_call: TRBJ2-7; v_call: TRBV2; cdr3_nt: TGTGCCAGCAGTGAACAGGGCTACGAGCAGTACTTC; cdr3_aa: CASSEQGYEQYF
clone_size: few; d_call: .; j_call: TRBJ2-1; v_call: TRBV7-9; cdr3_nt: TGTGCCAGCAGCTTGGGTGAGCAGTTCTTC; cdr3_aa: CASSLGEQFF
clone_size: .; d_call: .; j_call: TRBJ2-1; v_call: TRBV9; cdr3_nt: TGTGCCAGCAGCATTACAACCGGGGGTAATGAGCAGTTCTTC; cdr3_aa: CASSITTGGNEQFF
clone_size: .; d_call: .; j_call: TRBJ2-1; v_call: TRBV19; cdr3_nt: TGTGCCAGTAGTAATGGGGTTCGGTTGGGAGGGCAGTTCTTC; cdr3_aa: CASSNGVRLGGQFF
clone_size: .; d_call: .; j_call: TRBJ2-1; v_call: TRBV11-3; cdr3_nt: TGTGCCAGCAGCTTATTACCCAACAATGAGCAGTTCTTC; cdr3_aa: CASSLLPNNEQFF